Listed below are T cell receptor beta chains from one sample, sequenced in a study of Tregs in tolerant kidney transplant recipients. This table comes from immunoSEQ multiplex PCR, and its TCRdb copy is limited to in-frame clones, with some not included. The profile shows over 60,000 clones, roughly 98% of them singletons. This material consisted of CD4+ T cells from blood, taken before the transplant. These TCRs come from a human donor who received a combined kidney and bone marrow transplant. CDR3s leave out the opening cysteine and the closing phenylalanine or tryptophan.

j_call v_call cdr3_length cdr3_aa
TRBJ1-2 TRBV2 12 ASRLRQGSYGYT
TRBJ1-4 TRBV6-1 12 ASSDRGSNEKLF
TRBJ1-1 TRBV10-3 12 AISLTDMNTEAF
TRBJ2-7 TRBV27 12 ASSKLAGGYEQY
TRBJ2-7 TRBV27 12 ASRLLAGGNEQY
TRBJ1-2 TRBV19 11 ASTRDSRNGYT
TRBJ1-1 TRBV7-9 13 ASRESQGAVTEAF
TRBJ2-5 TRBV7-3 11 ASSRSKQETQY
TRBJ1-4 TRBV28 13 ASITGGTSDEKLF
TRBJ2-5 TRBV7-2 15 ASSFAWGSGNQETQY
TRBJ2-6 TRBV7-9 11 ASRGRGANVLT
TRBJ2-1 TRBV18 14 ASSPQGGGAHNEQF
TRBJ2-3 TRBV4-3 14 ASSRHGTSGTDTQY
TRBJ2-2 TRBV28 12 ASSLGPGAGELF
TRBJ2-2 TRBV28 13 ASSQIDRGVGELF
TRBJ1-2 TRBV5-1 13 ASSLGQGINYGYT
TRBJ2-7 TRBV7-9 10 ASSPSSYEQY
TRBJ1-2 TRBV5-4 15 ASSLGRGWGHNYGYT
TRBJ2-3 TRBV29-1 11 SVVRGGADTQY
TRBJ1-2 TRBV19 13 ASSVSRQELYGYT
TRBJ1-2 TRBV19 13 ASRPQGTGEYGYT
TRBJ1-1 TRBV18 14 ASSLLGAAVNTEAF
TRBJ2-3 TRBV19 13 ASTDSRVHTDTQY
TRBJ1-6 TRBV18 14 ASSDNSGQAHSPLH
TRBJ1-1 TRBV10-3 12 ATTMGGLNTEAF
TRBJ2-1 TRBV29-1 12 SVLLSRQYNEQF
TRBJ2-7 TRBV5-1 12 ASTPGGDYYEQY
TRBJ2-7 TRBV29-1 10 SVVRDRDEQY
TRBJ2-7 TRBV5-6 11 ASSFGQSYEQY
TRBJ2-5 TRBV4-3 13 ASSVRAGTKETQY
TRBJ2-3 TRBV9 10 ASSVNTDTQY
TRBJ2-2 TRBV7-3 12 ASSLTRNTGELF
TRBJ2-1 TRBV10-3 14 AISEWTGVSYNEQF
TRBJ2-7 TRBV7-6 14 ASSLEYRTGTYEQY
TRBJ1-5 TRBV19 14 ASSLPGQGPNQPQH
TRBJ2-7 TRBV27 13 ASSLLGQGSYEQY
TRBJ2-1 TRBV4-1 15 ASSQTPGESSYNEQF
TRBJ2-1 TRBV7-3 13 ASSFIGTGNNEQF
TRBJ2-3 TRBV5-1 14 ASSLARQGGGDTQY
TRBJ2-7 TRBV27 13 ASSLGGTPNYEQY
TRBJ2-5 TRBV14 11 ASSLQGGKTQY
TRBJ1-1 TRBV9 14 ASSSQTGVYGTEAF
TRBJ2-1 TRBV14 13 ASSQESNRVIEQF
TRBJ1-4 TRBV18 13 ASSSGTGGDEKLF
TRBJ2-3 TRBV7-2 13 ASSPRLAVTDTQY